Each of the 5 T cell receptor beta chains below was sequenced from the same sample in a study of blood T cell repertoires in COVID-19. Libraries were prepared by immunoSEQ multiplex PCR; TCRdb keeps only in-frame clonotypes and omits some of them. The table includes tens of thousands of clones, roughly 72% detected once. Sequencing was performed on peripheral blood. These receptors came from a man in his sixties with COVID-19, enrolled during active disease.

This clone turned up a few times. The chain combines TRBV19 with TRBJ2-2; D unresolved. Germline V gene lookup returns CDR1 LNHDA and CDR2 SQIVND (reference sequence). V lost 3 bases to trimming and J lost 4 bases, with 9 bases between them. The length of the CDR3 is 14 residues. CDR3 sequence (DNA): TGTGCCAGTAGTATGACACTTGGCACCGGGGAGCTGTTTTTT. It translates to CASSMTLGTGELFF.

The chain joins TRBV3-1 (or the pseudogene TRBV3-2) to TRBJ2-7; TRBD2 matches 14 bases. Germline CDR1 and CDR2: LGHDT and YNNKEL (reference sequence). The J segment lost 1 base and the V segment lost 1 base, leaving 6 bases of the junction unmatched. The CDR3 runs 18 residues. CDR3 region: CASSQVRLAGGRSYEQYF. CDR3 DNA: TGTGCCAGCAGCCAAGTTCGACTAGCGGGGGGGAGGTCCTACGAGCAGTACTTC.

The chain has TRBV30 and TRBJ2-5; TRBD2 aligns across 7 bases. The CDR3 has 13 residues. The V and J ends lost 2 bases and 4 bases, in that order; junction bases with no gene match: 4. Germline CDR1 reads GTSNPN; CDR2 reads SVGIG (reference sequence). The CDR3 reads CAWSSRGGETQYF. Here the CDR3 DNA reads TGTGCCTGGAGTTCCCGCGGGGGAGAGACCCAGTACTTC.

The CDR3 loop is CASSTGGETEAFF. CDR3 bases: TGTGCCAGTAGTACAGGGGGCGAAACTGAAGCTTTCTTT. The chain couples TRBV19 to TRBJ1-1; TRBD1 matches at 8 bases. Germline trimming cut 4 bases from V and 5 bases from J; bases unmatched to any gene: 3. The CDR3 spans 13 residues. Per the germline V gene, CDR1 is LNHDA and CDR2 is SQIVND (reference sequence).

This chain links TRBV7-9 with TRBJ1-1; 9 bases line up with TRBD1. The germline V gene encodes CDR1 SEHNR and CDR2 FQNEAQ (reference sequence). Trimming cost V 2 bases and J 7 bases; bases outside gene matches: 5. This CDR3 region has 14 residues. The CDR3 spells CASSLLGQGHEAFF. In nucleotides, the CDR3 is TGTGCCAGCAGCTTATTAGGACAGGGGCATGAAGCTTTCTTT.